Listed below are T cell receptor beta chains from one sample, sequenced in a study of blood T cell repertoires in COVID-19. Clones were sequenced by immunoSEQ multiplex PCR, and TCRdb holds only the in-frame ones, with some missing. Among approximately 210,000 clones, around 94% were seen once, and the ten largest hold about 0.8%. The sequenced sample consisted of peripheral blood. The receptors originated from a man aged 25 to 40 with COVID-19, enrolled during active disease. The CDR3 runs from the conserved cysteine through the conserved F or W. Size is omitted from some rows. Given values are once, few, many or a class for expanded clones.

V gene	clone size	J gene	CDR3 protein
TRBV6-1	.	TRBJ2-5	CASSDGGGPETQYF
TRBV7-5	.	TRBJ2-1	CVRSLVWQGRTEQFF
TRBV2	.	TRBJ2-1	CALRRLLAGVEQFF
TRBV5-1	few	TRBJ1-1	CASSLASGVNTEAFF
TRBV4-1	.	TRBJ1-2	CASSPGTPDNYGYTF
TRBV14	.	TRBJ1-2	CASSQNGRTSALYGYTF
TRBV3-1/TRBV3-2	.	TRBJ1-6	CASSPRGGFNSPLHF
TRBV7-3	.	TRBJ2-5	CASSSSGAGGDETQYF
TRBV19	.	TRBJ1-5	CASCPTGTMDQPQHF
TRBV5-4	.	TRBJ2-1	CASSLDRGSHNEQFF
TRBV7-3	once	TRBJ1-2	CASSPTDNYGYTF
TRBV29-1	once	TRBJ2-3	CSAAGPGTDTQYF
TRBV7-7	.	TRBJ1-6	CASSLDPGGNSPLHF
TRBV5-1	.	TRBJ2-7	CASSFGTGEYEQYF